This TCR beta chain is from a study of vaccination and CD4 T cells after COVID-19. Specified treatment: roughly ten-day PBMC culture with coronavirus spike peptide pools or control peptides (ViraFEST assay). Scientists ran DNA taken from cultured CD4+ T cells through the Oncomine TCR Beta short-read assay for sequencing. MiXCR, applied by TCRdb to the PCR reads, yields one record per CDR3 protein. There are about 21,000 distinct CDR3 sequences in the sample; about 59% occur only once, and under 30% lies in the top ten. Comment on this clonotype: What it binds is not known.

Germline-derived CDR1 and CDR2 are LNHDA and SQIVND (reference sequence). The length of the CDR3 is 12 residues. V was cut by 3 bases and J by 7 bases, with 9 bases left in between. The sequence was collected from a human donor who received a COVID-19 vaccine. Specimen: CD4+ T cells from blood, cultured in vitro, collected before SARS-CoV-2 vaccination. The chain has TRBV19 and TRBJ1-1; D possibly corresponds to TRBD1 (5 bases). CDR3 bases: TGTGCCAGTAGTATCGGGGGGGATGAAGCTTTCTTT. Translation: CASSIGGDEAFF.